This is a list of T cell receptor beta chains from one sample in a study of cytomegalovirus exposure and HLA in healthy donors. The protocol was immunoSEQ multiplex PCR, while the TCRdb copy is restricted to in-frame clones and leaves out a portion. The table lists under 150,000 clones, just under 70% of them singletons. The sequenced material came from PBMCs. The receptors originated from a man in his 60s in good health and CMV-seronegative. CDR3s include the opening cysteine and the closing phenylalanine or tryptophan. The D gene is left open where the match is weak. Rows may omit the clone size; those that give it use once, few, many or a size class.

J gene: TRBJ2-1; V gene: TRBV5-6; D gene: -; clone size: few; CDR3 protein: CASSLGGRGFYNEQFF; CDR3 DNA: TGTGCCAGCAGCTTGGGGGGCAGGGGCTTCTACAATGAGCAGTTCTTC
J gene: TRBJ1-5; V gene: TRBV7-2; D gene: TRBD1; clone size: few; CDR3 protein: CASSFQQGTNQPQHF; CDR3 DNA: TGTGCCAGCAGCTTTCAACAGGGGACCAATCAGCCCCAGCATTTT
J gene: TRBJ1-1; V gene: TRBV5-1; D gene: -; clone size: -; CDR3 protein: CASSLVGGRSEAFF; CDR3 DNA: TGCGCCAGCAGCTTGGTAGGCGGGAGATCTGAAGCTTTCTTT
J gene: TRBJ2-3; V gene: TRBV5-1; D gene: -; clone size: -; CDR3 protein: CASSPDTSQNTQYF; CDR3 DNA: TGCGCCAGCAGCCCAGATACTAGCCAGAATACGCAGTATTTT
J gene: TRBJ2-4; V gene: TRBV7-3; D gene: -; clone size: -; CDR3 protein: CASSPLEGEGNIQYF; CDR3 DNA: TGTGCCAGCAGCCCCCTCGAGGGAGAGGGAAACATTCAGTACTTC
J gene: TRBJ2-1; V gene: TRBV4-1; D gene: -; clone size: -; CDR3 protein: CASSQEWQQFNEQFF; CDR3 DNA: TGCGCCAGCAGCCAAGAATGGCAACAATTCAATGAGCAGTTCTTC
J gene: TRBJ2-2; V gene: TRBV2; D gene: -; clone size: few; CDR3 protein: CASSEQAVANTGELFF; CDR3 DNA: TGTGCCAGCAGTGAACAAGCGGTCGCGAACACCGGGGAGCTGTTTTTT
J gene: TRBJ2-7; V gene: TRBV7-6; D gene: TRBD2; clone size: -; CDR3 protein: CASSQGTSGSYEQYF; CDR3 DNA: TGTGCCAGCAGTCAAGGGACTAGCGGGAGCTACGAGCAGTACTTC
J gene: TRBJ1-2; V gene: TRBV10-3; D gene: -; clone size: -; CDR3 protein: CAISPGGGDGYTF; CDR3 DNA: TGTGCCATCAGTCCTGGAGGGGGGGATGGCTACACCTTC
J gene: TRBJ1-5; V gene: TRBV5-6; D gene: -; clone size: once; CDR3 protein: CASSLSGPNQPQHF; CDR3 DNA: TGTGCCAGCAGCTTGTCAGGGCCCAATCAGCCCCAGCATTTT
J gene: TRBJ2-4; V gene: TRBV14; D gene: TRBD2; clone size: -; CDR3 protein: CASSRSGLADFKNIQYF; CDR3 DNA: TGTGCCAGCAGCCGAAGTGGACTAGCGGACTTTAAAAACATTCAGTACTTC
J gene: TRBJ1-4; V gene: TRBV5-8; D gene: -; clone size: -; CDR3 protein: CASSLRGSGEKLFF; CDR3 DNA: TGTGCCAGCAGCTTGAGGGGTTCAGGCGAAAAACTGTTTTTT
J gene: TRBJ1-2; V gene: TRBV28; D gene: TRBD1; clone size: few; CDR3 protein: CATGGGGQPPFGYTF; CDR3 DNA: TGTGCCACAGGAGGAGGGGGACAGCCCCCCTTTGGCTACACCTTC
J gene: TRBJ2-7; V gene: TRBV9; D gene: TRBD2; clone size: -; CDR3 protein: CASSVDLAGGREQYF; CDR3 DNA: TGTGCCAGCAGCGTAGACTTAGCGGGAGGGCGTGAGCAGTACTTC
J gene: TRBJ2-5; V gene: TRBV7-8; D gene: -; clone size: -; CDR3 protein: CASSPDRQTQYF; CDR3 DNA: TGTGCCAGCAGCCCCGACAGACAGACCCAGTACTTC
J gene: TRBJ2-7; V gene: TRBV15; D gene: -; clone size: few; CDR3 protein: CATSTKRDSYEQYF; CDR3 DNA: TGTGCCACCAGCACAAAACGGGATAGCTACGAGCAGTACTTC
J gene: TRBJ1-5; V gene: TRBV6-1; D gene: -; clone size: -; CDR3 protein: CASSERISPAVDPQHF; CDR3 DNA: TGTGCCAGCAGTGAAAGAATTTCTCCGGCGGTGGATCCCCAGCATTTT
J gene: TRBJ2-6; V gene: TRBV23-1; D gene: TRBD1; clone size: -; CDR3 protein: CASSQSSTHSGQISGANVLTF; CDR3 DNA: TGCGCCAGCAGTCAGTCCTCTACCCACTCGGGACAGATCTCTGGGGCCAACGTCCTGACTTTC
J gene: TRBJ2-1; V gene: TRBV14; D gene: TRBD2; clone size: -; CDR3 protein: CASSQDALAAEQFF; CDR3 DNA: TGTGCCAGCAGCCAAGATGCACTAGCGGCAGAGCAGTTCTTC
J gene: TRBJ2-1; V gene: TRBV30; D gene: TRBD2; clone size: -; CDR3 protein: CAWSAGTTYQFF; CDR3 DNA: TGTGCCTGGAGCGCCGGGACTACGTACCAGTTCTTC
J gene: TRBJ1-2; V gene: TRBV27; D gene: -; clone size: -; CDR3 protein: CASSSMGSNYGYTF; CDR3 DNA: TGTGCCAGCAGTTCCATGGGGAGCAACTATGGCTACACCTTC
J gene: TRBJ1-1; V gene: TRBV30; D gene: TRBD1; clone size: -; CDR3 protein: CAWSFRTRQGGTEAFF; CDR3 DNA: TGTGCCTGGAGTTTCCGTACCAGACAGGGTGGCACTGAAGCTTTCTTT
J gene: TRBJ1-1; V gene: TRBV15; D gene: -; clone size: few; CDR3 protein: CATSSIRGTEAFF; CDR3 DNA: TGTGCCACCAGCAGTATCAGGGGAACTGAAGCTTTCTTT
J gene: TRBJ2-1; V gene: TRBV25-1; D gene: TRBD2; clone size: once; CDR3 protein: CASSEYGGGNYNEQFF; CDR3 DNA: TGTGCCAGCAGTGAATATGGGGGGGGGAATTACAATGAGCAGTTCTTC
J gene: TRBJ2-7; V gene: TRBV29-1; D gene: TRBD1; clone size: -; CDR3 protein: CSVEDPTGANSYSYEQYF; CDR3 DNA: TGCAGCGTTGAAGACCCGACAGGGGCGAACTCCTACTCCTACGAGCAGTACTTC
J gene: TRBJ1-1; V gene: TRBV5-1; D gene: -; clone size: -; CDR3 protein: CASSLVRDKNTEAFF; CDR3 DNA: TGCGCCAGCAGCTTGGTCCGGGACAAGAACACTGAAGCTTTCTTT
J gene: TRBJ2-1; V gene: TRBV7-9; D gene: TRBD2; clone size: -; CDR3 protein: CASSEVGGLAVNEQFF; CDR3 DNA: TGTGCCAGCAGCGAGGTAGGAGGACTAGCGGTCAATGAGCAGTTCTTC
J gene: TRBJ1-1; V gene: TRBV2; D gene: -; clone size: -; CDR3 protein: CASSVSGLGNTEAFF; CDR3 DNA: TGTGCCAGCAGTGTTTCAGGTTTGGGGAACACTGAAGCTTTCTTT
J gene: TRBJ2-7; V gene: TRBV9; D gene: TRBD2; clone size: -; CDR3 protein: CASSPGTSPTYEQYF; CDR3 DNA: TGTGCCAGCAGCCCCGGGACTAGCCCCACCTACGAGCAGTACTTC
J gene: TRBJ2-3; V gene: TRBV6-5; D gene: -; clone size: -; CDR3 protein: CASRADTDTQYF; CDR3 DNA: TGTGCCAGCAGGGCTGACACAGATACGCAGTATTTT
J gene: TRBJ1-2; V gene: TRBV7-9; D gene: -; clone size: -; CDR3 protein: CASSLAGTYYGYTF; CDR3 DNA: TGTGCCAGCAGCTTAGCTGGGACATACTATGGCTACACCTTC
J gene: TRBJ2-1; V gene: TRBV5-1; D gene: TRBD1; clone size: -; CDR3 protein: CASMRQGPYNEQFF; CDR3 DNA: TGCGCCAGCATGAGACAGGGCCCCTACAATGAGCAGTTCTTC
J gene: TRBJ2-5; V gene: TRBV7-6; D gene: -; clone size: -; CDR3 protein: CASSYTGQTMYF; CDR3 DNA: TGTGCCAGCAGCTACACCGGACAGACCATGTACTTC
J gene: TRBJ1-1; V gene: TRBV29-1; D gene: TRBD1; clone size: -; CDR3 protein: CSLGDRVTEAFF; CDR3 DNA: TGCAGCCTTGGGGACAGGGTTACTGAAGCTTTCTTT
J gene: TRBJ1-2; V gene: TRBV19; D gene: TRBD1; clone size: -; CDR3 protein: CASTRGDSYGYTF; CDR3 DNA: TGTGCCAGTACCAGGGGGGACAGCTATGGCTACACCTTC
J gene: TRBJ1-2; V gene: TRBV28; D gene: -; clone size: few; CDR3 protein: CASTPGGGYTF; CDR3 DNA: TGTGCCAGCACCCCGGGGGGTGGCTACACCTTC
J gene: TRBJ2-3; V gene: TRBV19; D gene: -; clone size: -; CDR3 protein: CASSPRQAGTDTQYF; CDR3 DNA: TGTGCCAGTAGTCCCCGACAGGCCGGCACAGATACGCAGTATTTT
J gene: TRBJ1-5; V gene: TRBV18; D gene: TRBD1; clone size: few; CDR3 protein: CASSTSGGSNQPQHF; CDR3 DNA: TGTGCCAGCTCGACCTCAGGGGGAAGCAATCAGCCCCAGCATTTT
J gene: TRBJ2-7; V gene: TRBV6-1; D gene: -; clone size: -; CDR3 protein: CASSEVLVSSYEQYF; CDR3 DNA: TGTGCCAGCAGTGAAGTACTAGTTAGCTCCTACGAGCAGTACTTC
J gene: TRBJ1-1; V gene: TRBV9; D gene: -; clone size: -; CDR3 protein: CASSVFGSGRTEAFF; CDR3 DNA: TGTGCCAGCAGCGTCTTCGGCTCCGGGAGGACTGAAGCTTTCTTT
J gene: TRBJ2-7; V gene: TRBV7-9; D gene: TRBD2; clone size: -; CDR3 protein: CASSSFSGRGNEQYF; CDR3 DNA: TGTGCCAGCAGCTCATTTAGCGGGAGAGGCAACGAGCAGTACTTC
J gene: TRBJ2-3; V gene: TRBV4-3; D gene: -; clone size: -; CDR3 protein: CASSLGGGLTTDTQYF; CDR3 DNA: TGCGCCAGCAGCCTTGGTGGCGGGCTCACCACAGATACGCAGTATTTT
J gene: TRBJ2-1; V gene: TRBV30; D gene: TRBD2; clone size: few; CDR3 protein: CAWSRGLANYNEQFF; CDR3 DNA: TGTGCCTGGAGCCGCGGACTAGCGAACTACAATGAGCAGTTCTTC
J gene: TRBJ2-3; V gene: TRBV5-1; D gene: -; clone size: -; CDR3 protein: CASSLEGGSTDTQYF; CDR3 DNA: TGCGCCAGCAGCTTGGAGGGCGGGAGCACAGATACGCAGTATTTT
J gene: TRBJ1-5; V gene: TRBV10-2; D gene: -; clone size: few; CDR3 protein: CASSAGDQPQHF; CDR3 DNA: TGCGCCAGCAGTGCAGGGGATCAGCCCCAGCATTTT
J gene: TRBJ1-5; V gene: TRBV2; D gene: TRBD1; clone size: -; CDR3 protein: CASSEDRGHQPQHF; CDR3 DNA: TGTGCCAGCAGTGAAGACAGGGGGCATCAGCCCCAGCATTTT
J gene: TRBJ1-1; V gene: TRBV9; D gene: -; clone size: -; CDR3 protein: CVSTVQIGDTEAFF; CDR3 DNA: TGTGTCAGCACCGTACAGATAGGGGACACTGAAGCTTTCTTT
J gene: TRBJ2-2; V gene: TRBV5-1; D gene: TRBD1; clone size: -; CDR3 protein: CASSLTPGQGTGELFF; CDR3 DNA: TGCGCCAGCAGCTTGACTCCGGGACAGGGCACCGGGGAGCTGTTTTTT
J gene: TRBJ1-1; V gene: TRBV19; D gene: -; clone size: -; CDR3 protein: CASTLLGGPTEAFF; CDR3 DNA: TGTGCCAGTACCCTCTTAGGGGGACCCACTGAAGCTTTCTTT
J gene: TRBJ1-2; V gene: TRBV29-1; D gene: -; clone size: -; CDR3 protein: CSVLQGNYGYTF; CDR3 DNA: TGCAGCGTCTTACAGGGAAACTATGGCTACACCTTC
J gene: TRBJ2-5; V gene: TRBV5-1; D gene: TRBD2; clone size: few; CDR3 protein: CASSLISGEETQYF; CDR3 DNA: TGCGCCAGCAGCTTGATTAGCGGGGAAGAGACCCAGTACTTC
J gene: TRBJ2-3; V gene: TRBV28; D gene: TRBD1; clone size: -; CDR3 protein: CASSFTHKPTGGNPYTQYF; CDR3 DNA: TGTGCCAGCAGTTTTACTCACAAACCCACAGGGGGCAACCCCTATACGCAGTATTTT